The source of this T cell receptor beta chain is a study of T cell repertoires in cytomegalovirus infection. Study summary: Based on public TCR beta signatures, there were indications of CMV infection and of a matching HLA type. Points from the study as a whole: It was HLA-C-restricted CMV-specific TCR beta clonotypes that dominated the response ex vivo. People with CMV and the relevant HLA were identified by cumulative public TCR beta family frequency.

Details on this clonotype: Its matching antigen is unknown.

MiXCR, run by TCRdb on the reads, gives a single entry per CDR3 protein. The table lists 500,000 or so distinct CDR3 sequences, more than 15% of them singletons, with about 24% in the top ten. The CDR3 loop spans 14 amino acids. V lost 3 bases, J lost 4 bases, and 13 bases lay in between. Germline V gene sequence: CDR1 ENHRY, CDR2 SYGVKD. Specimen: CD8+ T cells from PBMCs. The TCR comes from a human donor in good health (CMV status not recorded). Some clones in this sample may be carry-over from other donors' samples. This rearrangement joins TRBV10-3 to TRBJ2-7; D is undetermined. This CDR3 is CAISEERRSYEQYF. CDR3 DNA sequence: TGTGCCATCAGTGAAGAAAGACGGTCTTACGAGCAGTACTTC.